These 14 T cell receptor beta chains share one sample of origin, sequenced in a study of human T cells and chemical hapten exposure. A single record per CDR3 protein comes from TCRdb applying MiXCR to the RACE reads. The table has tens of thousands of distinct CDR3 sequences, more than 9.5% seen once; the top ten hold 16%. The time point here: patch test 3, about 24 weeks after DPC sensitization. Treatment denoted: therapeutic diphenylcyclopropenone sensitization with weekly scalp DPC. The sequencing used whole blood, collected in connection with sensitization to the hapten diphenylcyclopropenone (DPC). The receptors stem from a woman aged 40-49 years with alopecia areata. Some clones in this sample may be carry-over from other donors' samples.

This clonotype was picked up a small number of times. The chain links TRBV29-1 to TRBJ2-1; the D gene is possibly TRBD1 (6 bases). The CDR3 covers 15 residues. V lost 3 bases, J lost 1 base, and 13 bases lay in between. Per germline, CDR1 SQVTM and CDR2 ANQGSEA. The CDR3 reads CSVDGSGVSYNEQFF. The DNA of the CDR3 is TGCAGCGTTGATGGGTCAGGGGTTTCCTACAATGAGCAGTTCTTC.

In this sample, this clonotype turned up a few times. J is TRBJ1-5 and V is TRBV11-3; D uncertain. This CDR3 spans 15 amino acids. Trimming shortened V by 5 bases and J by 0 bases, and 11 bases separated the two germline ends. The germline gives CDR1 SGHNT, CDR2 YENEEA. The CDR3 DNA reads as TGTGCCAGCAGCGTCAGGAGGCGTAGCAATCAGCCCCAGCATTTT. Amino acids: CASSVRRRSNQPQHF.

This clonotype was recorded at least ten times. This chain joins TRBV3-1 and TRBJ2-1; D gene ambiguous. V lost 1 base to trimming and J lost 5 bases, with 9 bases between them. The CDR3 runs to 14 residues. The germline V gene encodes CDR1 LGHDT and CDR2 YNNKEL (reference sequence). CDR3 coding DNA: TGTGCCAGCAGCCAAGGTTACTATCACAATGAGCAGTTCTTC. This translates into CASSQGYYHNEQFF.

Notes on this clonotype: A much larger clone differs from this one at a single base, so this may be a read error. The chain carries TRBV11-2 and TRBJ2-1, with TRBD2 as a possible D gene (5 bases). The CDR3 sequence is 16 residues long. Trimming took 1 base from V and 2 from J, leaving 12 bases between them. CDR1 SGHAT and CDR2 FQNNGV come from the germline V gene. CDR3 sequence reads: CASSLAEGCPYNEQFF. CDR3 sequence (DNA): TGTGCCAGCAGCTTAGCCGAGGGCTGCCCCTACAATGAGCAGTTCTTC.

With respect to this clonotype: Since a much larger clone is just one base distant, this may be a read error. The conserved closing phenylalanine or tryptophan is absent in this CDR3, likely reflecting a read error. The chain combines TRBV29-1 with TRBJ1-1, with D tentatively TRBD1 (5 bases). Germline values: CDR1 SQVTM, CDR2 ANQGSEA. CDR3 length: 13 residues. The ends were cut back, 3 bases at V and 8 bases at J, with 16 bases in the middle. For the CDR3, the DNA is TGCAGCGTTGATCCAGGGCGGGTTGGAGAAGCTTTCTCT. It specifies CSVDPGRVGEAFS.

The chain carries TRBV2 and TRBJ2-7; TRBD1 might be the D (6 bases). CDR1 and CDR2 (germline): SNHLY, FYNNEI. V was trimmed by 5 bases and J by 7 bases, leaving 12 bases between them. The CDR3 spans 12 residues. The CDR3 protein is CASSYQGLEQYF. The CDR3 DNA follows: TGTGCCAGCAGTTATCAGGGGCTAGAGCAGTACTTC.

This clonotype was detected ten times or more. The gene calls are TRBV7-9 and TRBJ2-1; 12 bases are shared with TRBD2. CDR1 is SEHNR, CDR2 FQNEAQ, per germline (reference sequence). V was pared by 6 bases and J by 10 bases, with 4 bases of the junction left unmatched. This CDR3 comprises 13 residues. The CDR3 region has the DNA TGTGCCAGCAGACCGGGACTAGCGGGCGAGCAGTTCTTC. As protein: CASRPGLAGEQFF.

A few counts support this clonotype. The conserved phenylalanine or tryptophan normally closing the CDR3 is absent here, so this likely arose from a read error. The V and J genes are TRBV29-1 and TRBJ2-2; weak D call: TRBD1 (6 bases). The CDR3 totals 13 residues. V gave up 4 bases and J gave up 2 bases, with 8 bases separating them. The germline CDR1 and CDR2 sequences are SQVTM and ANQGSEA. The CDR3: CSVVGGNTGELFS. As DNA, the CDR3 is TGCAGCGTTGTAGGGGGTAACACCGGGGAGCTGTTTTCT.

This clonotype was seen a handful of times. This chain connects TRBV4-1 to TRBJ1-1; D is undetermined. Germline loops: CDR1 MGHRA, CDR2 YSYEKL. V gave up 0 bases and J gave up 0 bases, with 5 bases separating them. The CDR3 is 14 amino acids. The CDR3 DNA follows: TGCGCCAGCAGCCAAGATCACCTGAACACTGAAGCTTTCTTT. Translated: CASSQDHLNTEAFF.

This clonotype was detected only a few times. J is TRBJ2-1 and V is TRBV11-3; D is unresolved. V was shortened by 0 bases and J by 9 bases, with 6 bases between the two germline ends. Per the germline V gene, CDR1 is SGHNT and CDR2 is YENEEA. The CDR3 loop spans 12 amino acids. CDR3 nucleotide sequence: TGTGCCAGCAGCTTAGAAATAGGTGAGCAGTTCTTC. This codes for CASSLEIGEQFF. The full variable domain, completed using reference TRBV11-3 and TRBJ2-1, is EAGVVQSPRYKIIEKKQPVAFWCNPISGHNTLYWYLQNLGQGPELLIRYENEEAVDDSQLPKDRFSAERLKGVDSTLKIQPAELGDSAVYLCASSLEIGEQFFGPGTRLTVL.

The V gene is TRBV6-2 or TRBV6-3, the J gene TRBJ1-1; no firm D call. The CDR3 contains 11 residues. Trimming cost V 6 bases and J 7 bases, with 9 bases left between them. The germline CDR1 and CDR2 sequences are MNHEY and SVGEGT. The CDR3 loop is CASSEYFEAFF. The CDR3 DNA is TGTGCCAGCAGCGAGTATTTTGAAGCTTTCTTT.

The V gene is TRBV6-5, the J gene TRBJ2-2, with 11 bases identical to TRBD1. V was clipped by 2 bases and J by 5 bases; unmatched bases: 4. The CDR3 has 16 residues. CDR1 and CDR2 from the germline V gene are MNHEY and SVGAGI. This CDR3 reads CASSYTGQGGTGELFF. The CDR3 DNA reads TGTGCCAGCAGTTACACGGGACAGGGGGGGACCGGGGAGCTGTTTTTT.

In this sample, this clonotype turned up a few times. This chain connects TRBV7-2 to TRBJ1-3; no firm D call. This CDR3 comprises 13 residues. V was pared by 5 bases and J by 0 bases, with 5 bases between. Germline values: CDR1 SGHTA, CDR2 FQGNSA. CDR3 nucleotides: TGTGCCAGCAGCCCTCCCTCTGGAAACACCATATATTTT. It yields the protein CASSPPSGNTIYF. Filled out from reference TRBV7-2 and TRBJ1-3, the complete variable domain reads GAGVSQSPSNKVTEKGKDVELRCDPISGHTALYWYRQSLGQGLEFLIYFQGNSAPDKSGLPSDRFSAERTGGSVSTLTIQRTQQEDSAVYLCASSPPSGNTIYFGEGSWLTVV.

The V and J genes are TRBV7-9 and TRBJ2-3; the D is unclear. Trimming cost V 1 base and J 3 bases, with 8 bases left between them. Germline V gene sequence: CDR1 SEHNR, CDR2 FQNEAQ (reference sequence). This CDR3 spans 14 amino acids. DNA for the CDR3: TGTGCCAGCAGCTTAGGTCACCAAACAGATACGCAGTATTTT. Translated, it gives CASSLGHQTDTQYF.